What follows describes a single T cell receptor beta chain. Other DNA sequences from this sample encode an identical CDR3 as well. Deletions cut 3 bases from V and 8 bases from J, with 10 bases between. The V gene's germline CDR1 is GTSNPN and CDR2 SVGIG (reference sequence). The CDR3 loop spans 11 amino acids. This sample was taken from a study of blood T cell repertoires in COVID-19. Across the study: Sites in the United States, Italy and Spain provided acute and convalescent COVID-19 samples.

Authors' methods: Estimation of nucleated cell counts relied on the amplification of reference gene primers. Some clones are missing from TCRdb's copy, which holds only in-frame ones; the method was immunoSEQ multiplex PCR. V, J and clone size are taken as reported in that table, and D and trimming were inferred from the DNA itself. The sample has 130,000 to 150,000 clones, 75% to 85% seen once. This clonotype originated in a man between 65 and 85 years old who had recovered from COVID-19. This rearrangement joins TRBV30 to TRBJ1-1; D uncertain. The sample consisted of peripheral blood. CDR3 amino acids: CAWSPTREAFF. CDR3 nucleotide sequence: TGTGCCTGGAGCCCAACCAGGGAAGCTTTCTTT.